These 19 T cell receptor beta chains share one sample of origin, sequenced in a study of post-analysis software for immune sequencing data (dated by TCRdb to about 2015). Beyond this particular receptor, the publication reports: Patients showed significantly higher frequencies than controls for a handful of TRBV segments, among them TRBV5-6, TRBV5-1 and TRBV20-1.

These receptors lack a known antigen. The library came from PCR. The data were produced on an Illumina HiSeq 2500. To reduce PCR and sequencing biases, unique molecular identifiers were incorporated into the TCR beta cDNA libraries. In-frame beta chains were kept once TCRdb had trimmed the public reads at Q25 with fastp and called clones with MiXCR. Every entry covers one CDR3 protein and lists the most common genes and DNA from its rows. This sample is represented by around 700,000 distinct CDR3 sequences; over 45% of them were singletons. Approximately 10% of the sample goes to the ten largest clones. Sequences were obtained from blood. These receptors were obtained from a girl aged 2 to 10 with multiple sclerosis.

This chain uses TRBV7-2 with TRBJ2-3; D might be TRBD1 or TRBD2, each matching 5 bases. CDR3 length equals 14 residues. Germline values: CDR1 SGHTA, CDR2 FQGNSA. Trimming removed 7 bases from V and 4 bases from J, with 15 bases in between. The CDR3 DNA sequence: TGTGCCAGCAAGCCGGGGCATGAGGCAGATACGCAGTATTTT. This codes for CASKPGHEADTQYF.

The genes are TRBV7-2 and TRBJ2-5; TRBD1 might be the D (6 bases). The J call may be mistaken, given a closer DNA end match to TRBJ2-7. Germline V gene data show CDR1 as SGHTA and CDR2 as FQGNSA. This CDR3 region has 17 residues. CDR3 protein: CASSPNSGVARAYEQYF. CDR3 DNA: TGTGCCAGCAGCCCCAACTCAGGGGTTGCAAGGGCCTACGAGCAGTACTTC.

In this sample, this clonotype turned up a few times. The rearrangement links TRBV27 to TRBJ1-1; 7 bases line up with TRBD1. Germline lookup yields CDR1 MNHEY and CDR2 SMNVEV (reference sequence). The CDR3 is 19 amino acids. Trimming removed 5 bases from V and 1 base from J; junction bases left unmatched: 19. The CDR3 region is CASSPTFDKSGTANTEAFF. The CDR3 DNA reads TGTGCCAGCAGTCCTACATTCGACAAATCCGGGACAGCGAACACTGAAGCTTTCTTT.

The chain combines TRBV5-1 with TRBJ2-3; D is unclear. V was shortened by 2 bases and J by 0 bases, with 10 bases between the two germline ends. The length of the CDR3 is 15 residues. Germline V gives CDR1 SGHRS, CDR2 YFSETQ. CDR3 nucleotide sequence: TGCGCCAGCAGCTTAACTCCTACAAGCACAGATACGCAGTATTTT. Amino acid sequence: CASSLTPTSTDTQYF.

The J gene is TRBJ2-7, the V gene TRBV2; 7 bases agree with TRBD2. The germline CDR1 and CDR2 sequences are SNHLY and FYNNEI. The trim removed 6 bases at V and 5 bases at J, leaving 13 bases unmatched. This CDR3 has 15 residues. The CDR3 nucleotides are TGTGCCAGCAGGGGTAGTATCGGCGGGAGCCACGAGCAGTACTTC. Its protein product is CASRGSIGGSHEQYF.

The chain employs TRBV20-1 and TRBJ2-1; 9 nucleotides line up with TRBD1. The CDR3 extends over 16 amino acids. The V and J ends lost 3 bases and 3 bases, in that order; junction bases with no gene match: 9. Germline V gives CDR1 DFQATT, CDR2 SNEGSKA (reference sequence). The DNA for the CDR3 is TGCAGTGCTAGTTTCCCGGGACAGGGTGACTACAATGAGCAGTTCTTC. This translates into CSASFPGQGDYNEQFF.

This sequence joins TRBV7-9 and TRBJ2-2; 8 bases line up with TRBD1. This CDR3 has 15 residues. V lost 5 bases, J lost 4 bases, and 6 bases stayed unmatched. CDR1 and CDR2 from the germline V gene are SEHNR and FQNEAQ (reference sequence). CDR3 coding DNA: TGTGCCAGCAGCCCGACAGGGGCTCTCACCGGGGAGCTGTTTTTT. This translates into CASSPTGALTGELFF.

This sequence joins TRBV29-1 and TRBJ2-1; TRBD1 or TRBD2 may be the D gene (5 bases each). The V end was cut by 7 bases, the J end by 0 bases, with 19 bases between. CDR3 length equals 16 residues. CDR1 is SQVTM, CDR2 ANQGSEA, per germline. As DNA, the CDR3 is TGCAGCGGCACGGTAACCCCAGGGAGCTCCTACAATGAGCAGTTCTTC. It codes for CSGTVTPGSSYNEQFF.

This clonotype was picked up a small number of times. J is TRBJ2-5 and V is TRBV7-6, with D possibly being TRBD2 (5 bases). The V end lost 5 bases, the J end lost 1 base, and 11 bases lay between the germline ends. The CDR3 loop spans 14 amino acids. Germline V CDR1 and CDR2: SGHVS, FNYEAQ. CDR3 protein: CASSLQRSQETQYF. DNA of the CDR3: TGTGCCAGCAGCCTGCAGCGGAGCCAAGAGACCCAGTACTTC.

The chain links TRBV7-9 to TRBJ2-1; 9 positions agree with TRBD2. Germline V gives CDR1 SEHNR, CDR2 FQNEAQ (reference sequence). This CDR3 is built from 18 residues. The ends lost 2 bases at V and 10 bases at J; junction bases unmatched: 18. The CDR3 is CASSLSNKRLAVLGEQFF. The CDR3, as DNA: TGTGCCAGCAGCTTAAGTAATAAGAGACTAGCGGTGTTAGGGGAGCAGTTCTTC.

This clonotype was seen a handful of times. Written as DNA, the CDR3 is TGTGCCAGCAGTCTCGGGAGTAGCTATGGCTACACCTTC. Protein product: CASSLGSSYGYTF. The genes are TRBV27 and TRBJ1-2; no clear D. Germline assignment: CDR1 MNHEY and CDR2 SMNVEV (reference sequence). The CDR3 loop spans 13 amino acids. Trimming shortened V by 5 bases and J by 4 bases, and 11 bases separated the two germline ends.

This chain links TRBV5-1 with TRBJ2-7; D tentatively reads TRBD1 or TRBD2 (5 bases each). The germline V and J ends were trimmed by 4 bases and 3 bases, with 14 bases remaining between them. The CDR3 has 14 amino acids. Germline V gene lookup returns CDR1 SGHRS and CDR2 YFSETQ. In DNA form, the CDR3 reads TGCGCCAGCAGCGCCACCGGGGCAGTCTACGAGCAGTACTTC. This gives the protein CASSATGAVYEQYF.

The chain has TRBV11-2 and TRBJ2-3, with TRBD2 matching over 9 bases. The CDR3 sequence is 17 residues long. Unmatched junction bases numbered 19, after V lost 9 bases and J lost 6 bases. Germline CDR1 and CDR2: SGHAT and FQNNGV. The CDR3 protein is CARNEISPAGGRDTQYF. The CDR3 nucleotides are TGTGCCAGAAACGAAATATCACCAGCGGGAGGTCGGGATACGCAGTATTTT.

J is TRBJ2-2 and V is TRBV7-9; D remains ambiguous. V gave up 5 bases and J gave up 3 bases, with 16 bases separating them. CDR1 and CDR2 from the germline V gene are SEHNR and FQNEAQ (reference sequence). The CDR3 spans 16 residues. CDR3 region: CASSPTRQAYTGELFF. CDR3 sequence (DNA): TGTGCCAGCAGCCCTACCCGTCAGGCCTACACCGGGGAGCTGTTTTTT.

This clonotype was seen only a few times. This rearrangement joins TRBV7-9 to TRBJ1-1; the D gene is possibly TRBD1 (5 bases). The CDR3 extends over 11 amino acids. The germline gives CDR1 SEHNR, CDR2 FQNEAQ (reference sequence). The V and J ends lost 5 bases and 6 bases respectively, with 7 bases between them. The DNA for the CDR3 is TGTGCCAGCAGCCCAGGGTCTGAAGCTTTCTTT. This gives the protein CASSPGSEAFF.

The chain combines TRBV29-1 with TRBJ2-3; maybe TRBD1 (5 bases). The CDR3 is 13 amino acids. V shed 4 bases and J shed 5 bases, with 13 bases lying between them. Per germline, CDR1 SQVTM and CDR2 ANQGSEA. In DNA, the CDR3 is TGCAGCGTTGTGTCCAGGGCCGGAGATACGCAGTATTTT. Translating it yields CSVVSRAGDTQYF.

This clonotype has more than one count but fewer than ten. CDR3 nucleotides: TGTGCCAGCAGCATAGACGGGAGTTCCAATGAGCAGTTCTTC. Protein product: CASSIDGSSNEQFF. The gene calls are TRBV7-3 and TRBJ2-1; perhaps TRBD2 as D (6 bases). Trimming shortened V by 5 bases and J by 6 bases, and 14 bases separated the two germline ends. This CDR3 has 14 residues. Germline assignment: CDR1 SGHTA and CDR2 FQGTGA. The entire variable domain, with the rest obtained from reference TRBV7-3 and TRBJ2-1, is as follows: GAGVSQTPSNKVTEKGKYVELRCDPISGHTALYWYRQSLGQGPEFLIYFQGTGAADDSGLPNDRFFAVRPEGSVSTLKIQRTERGDSAVYLCASSIDGSSNEQFFGPGTRLTVL.

The chain recombines TRBV29-1 with TRBJ2-2; tentative D call: TRBD1 (6 bases). With 7 bases removed from V and 6 bases from J, the gap between germline ends came to 15 bases. The CDR3 spans 13 residues. Germline V CDR1 and CDR2: SQVTM, ANQGSEA. The CDR3 DNA follows: TGCAGCGCCGTTGAGGCAGGGGCCGGGGAGCTGTTTTTT. Translation gives CSAVEAGAGELFF.

V is TRBV27 and J is TRBJ2-1; the D call may be TRBD1 or TRBD2 (6 bases each). CDR1 and CDR2 from the germline V gene are MNHEY and SMNVEV (reference sequence). The V end lost 1 base, the J end lost 6 bases, and 22 bases lay between the germline ends. CDR3 length: 18 residues. The CDR3 here is CASSLYSRGGPDPNEQFF. The CDR3 nucleotides are TGTGCCAGCAGTTTATATTCACGTGGGGGGCCAGATCCCAATGAGCAGTTCTTC.